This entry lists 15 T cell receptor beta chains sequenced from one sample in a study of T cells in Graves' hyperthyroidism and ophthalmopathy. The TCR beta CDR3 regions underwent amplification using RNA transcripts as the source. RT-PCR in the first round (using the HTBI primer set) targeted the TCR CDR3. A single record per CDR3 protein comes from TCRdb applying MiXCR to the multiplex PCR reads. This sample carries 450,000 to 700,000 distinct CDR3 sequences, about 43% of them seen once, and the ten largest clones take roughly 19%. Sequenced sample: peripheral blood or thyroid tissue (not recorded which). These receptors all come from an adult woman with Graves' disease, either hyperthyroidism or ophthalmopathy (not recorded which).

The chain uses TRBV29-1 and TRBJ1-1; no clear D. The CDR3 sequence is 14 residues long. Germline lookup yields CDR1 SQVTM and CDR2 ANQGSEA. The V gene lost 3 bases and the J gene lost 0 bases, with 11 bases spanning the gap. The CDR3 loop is CSVDYVGMNTEAFF. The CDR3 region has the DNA TGCAGCGTTGATTATGTAGGGATGAACACTGAAGCTTTCTTT.

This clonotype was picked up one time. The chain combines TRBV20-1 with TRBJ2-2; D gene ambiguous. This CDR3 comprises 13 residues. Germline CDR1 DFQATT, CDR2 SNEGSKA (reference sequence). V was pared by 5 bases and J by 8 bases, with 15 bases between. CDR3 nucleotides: TGCAGTGCTTCCGACGGTGCCTCTGGGGAGCTGTTTTTT. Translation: CSASDGASGELFF.

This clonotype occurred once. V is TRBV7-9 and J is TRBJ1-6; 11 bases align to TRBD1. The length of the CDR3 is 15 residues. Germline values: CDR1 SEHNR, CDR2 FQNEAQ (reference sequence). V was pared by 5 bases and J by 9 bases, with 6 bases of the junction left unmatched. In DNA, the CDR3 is TGTGCCAGCAGCCCGGGGACAGGGGGTACTTCACCCCTCCACTTT. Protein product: CASSPGTGGTSPLHF.

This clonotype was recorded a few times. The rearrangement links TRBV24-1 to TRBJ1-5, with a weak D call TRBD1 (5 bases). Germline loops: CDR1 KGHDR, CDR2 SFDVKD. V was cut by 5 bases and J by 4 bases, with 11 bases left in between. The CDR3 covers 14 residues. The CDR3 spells CATSAAGPNQPQHF. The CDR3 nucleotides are TGTGCCACCAGTGCGGCAGGGCCGAATCAGCCCCAGCATTTT.

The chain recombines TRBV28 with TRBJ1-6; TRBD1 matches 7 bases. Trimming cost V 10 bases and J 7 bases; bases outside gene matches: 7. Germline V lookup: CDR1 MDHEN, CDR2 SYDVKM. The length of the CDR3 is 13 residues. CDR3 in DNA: TGTGCCACCGCTCGGGACAGAAATTCACCCCTCCACTTT. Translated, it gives CATARDRNSPLHF.

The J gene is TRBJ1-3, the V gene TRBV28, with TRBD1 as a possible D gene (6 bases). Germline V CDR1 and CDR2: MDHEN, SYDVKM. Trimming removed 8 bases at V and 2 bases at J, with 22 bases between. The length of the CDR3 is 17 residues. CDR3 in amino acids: CASSLTGMGFPGNTIYF. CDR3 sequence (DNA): TGTGCCAGCTCCCTTACAGGGATGGGGTTTCCTGGAAACACCATATATTTT.

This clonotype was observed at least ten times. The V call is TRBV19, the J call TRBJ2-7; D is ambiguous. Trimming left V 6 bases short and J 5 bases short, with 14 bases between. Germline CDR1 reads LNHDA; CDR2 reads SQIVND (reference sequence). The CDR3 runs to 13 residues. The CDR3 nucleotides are TGTGCCAGTAGGAATGTACCGGGCGACGAGCAGTACTTC. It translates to CASRNVPGDEQYF.

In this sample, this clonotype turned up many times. The DNA of the CDR3 is TGTGCCACCAGTCCGGGACAAAGCTATGGCTACACCTTC. This codes for CATSPGQSYGYTF. The J gene is TRBJ1-2, the V gene TRBV24-1, with D tentatively TRBD1 (6 bases). This CDR3 comprises 13 residues. Germline lookup yields CDR1 KGHDR and CDR2 SFDVKD. V shed 6 bases and J shed 4 bases, with 11 bases lying between them.

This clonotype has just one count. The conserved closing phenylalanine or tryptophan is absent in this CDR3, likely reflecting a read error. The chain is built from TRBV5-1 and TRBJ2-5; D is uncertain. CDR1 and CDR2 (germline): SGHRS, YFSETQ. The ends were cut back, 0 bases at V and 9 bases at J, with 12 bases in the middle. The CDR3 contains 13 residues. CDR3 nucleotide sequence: TGCGCCAGCAGCTTGGACAGTAATCAGCCCCAGTACATC. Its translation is CASSLDSNQPQYI.

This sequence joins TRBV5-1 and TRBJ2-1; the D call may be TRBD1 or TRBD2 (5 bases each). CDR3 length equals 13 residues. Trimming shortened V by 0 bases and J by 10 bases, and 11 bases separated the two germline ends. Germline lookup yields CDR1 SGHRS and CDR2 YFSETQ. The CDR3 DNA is TGCGCCAGCAGCTTGGATAGGGGACGGGAGCAGTTCTTC. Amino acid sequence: CASSLDRGREQFF. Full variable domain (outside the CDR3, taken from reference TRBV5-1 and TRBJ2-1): KAGVTQTPRYLIKTRGQQVTLSCSPISGHRSVSWYQQTPGQGLQFLFEYFSETQRNKGNFPGRFSGRQFSNSRSEMNVSTLELGDSALYLCASSLDRGREQFFGPGTRLTVL.

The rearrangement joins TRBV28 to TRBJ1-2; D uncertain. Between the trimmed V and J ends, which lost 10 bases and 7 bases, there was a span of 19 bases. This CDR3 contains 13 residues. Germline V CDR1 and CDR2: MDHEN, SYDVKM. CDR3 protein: CAITSASLAGYTF. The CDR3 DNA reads TGTGCCATCACCTCGGCCTCCTTGGCTGGCTACACCTTC.

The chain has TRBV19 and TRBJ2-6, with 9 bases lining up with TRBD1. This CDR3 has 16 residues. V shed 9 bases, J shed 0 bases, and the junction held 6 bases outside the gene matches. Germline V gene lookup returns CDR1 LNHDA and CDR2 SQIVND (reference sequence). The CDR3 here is CASKDRGYSGANVLTF. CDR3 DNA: TGTGCCAGCAAAGACAGGGGGTACTCTGGGGCCAACGTCCTGACTTTC.

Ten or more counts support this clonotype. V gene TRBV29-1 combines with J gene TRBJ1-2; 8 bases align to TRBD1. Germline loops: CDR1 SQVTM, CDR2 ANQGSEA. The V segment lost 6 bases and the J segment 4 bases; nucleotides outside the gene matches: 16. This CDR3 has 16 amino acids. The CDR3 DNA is TGCAGCGTCGGGGGGAGGACAGGGCCACGGGGCTATGGCTACACCTTC. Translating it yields CSVGGRTGPRGYGYTF.

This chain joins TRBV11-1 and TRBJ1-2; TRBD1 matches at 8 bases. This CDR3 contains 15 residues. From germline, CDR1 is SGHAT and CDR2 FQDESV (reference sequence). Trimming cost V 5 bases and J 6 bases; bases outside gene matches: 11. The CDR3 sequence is CASSLGQGIEDGYTF. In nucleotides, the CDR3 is TGTGCCAGCAGCCTCGGACAGGGAATAGAGGATGGCTACACCTTC.

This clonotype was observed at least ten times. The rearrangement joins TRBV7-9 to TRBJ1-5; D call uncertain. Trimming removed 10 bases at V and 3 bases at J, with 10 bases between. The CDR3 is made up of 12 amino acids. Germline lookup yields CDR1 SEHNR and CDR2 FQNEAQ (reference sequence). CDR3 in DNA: TGTGCCACCAACTGGGTCAATCAGCCCCAGCATTTT. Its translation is CATNWVNQPQHF.